This TCR beta chain was observed in a study of blood T cell repertoires in COVID-19. At the level of the study: The United States, Italy and Spain provided the acute and convalescent COVID-19 samples. The analysed material was cDNA or gDNA that came from T cells, B-cell-depleted T cells, or PBMCs.

TCRdb's copy holds only in-frame clones and misses some; the assay was immunoSEQ multiplex PCR. The profile covers 95,000 to 150,000 clones, with just over 85% appearing a single time and 0.88% taken by the ten largest. Sequencing input: peripheral blood. The sequence came from a woman aged 45-59 years with active or convalescent COVID-19.

This CDR3 reads CSVTGGPDTQYF. CDR3 bases: TGCAGCGTGACAGGGGGCCCAGATACGCAGTATTTT. This chain joins TRBV29-1 and TRBJ2-3; 10 bases fit TRBD1. Germline CDR1 and CDR2: SQVTM and ANQGSEA. V trimming: 6 bases; J trimming: 4 bases; junction bases outside the gene matches: 1. This CDR3 has 12 amino acids.